This paragraph reports one T cell receptor (beta chain). Its antigen is undetermined. The data were produced by immunoSEQ multiplex PCR, yet TCRdb's version contains in-frame clones alone and is incomplete. The sample records approximately 10,000 clones, roughly four fifths being singletons. V lost 5 bases to trimming and J lost 3 bases; unmatched junction nucleotides: 12. There are 17 residues in the CDR3. The germline V gene has CDR1 SGDLS and CDR2 YYNGEE. The data belong to a study of OX40 agonist ivuxolimab in advanced cancers. Study context: An agonistic anti-OX40 (CD134) antibody, ivuxolimab, was used to treat the patients. Hepatocellular carcinoma, melanoma, renal cell or head and neck cancer was diagnosed in the dose-escalation patients. Regarding the study as a whole: Patients who responded partially at 0.1-3.0 mg/kg showed clonal expansion ranking among the lowest. In the 0.1 to 3.0 mg/kg range, CD4+ and CD8+ blood T cells had expanded clonally by week 6.

The chain recombines TRBV9 with TRBJ2-3; 10 bases match TRBD2. This specimen was CD4+ or CD8+ T cells sorted from blood, taken in a trial of the OX40 agonist ivuxolimab. The receptor was derived from an adult with an advanced solid tumor such as melanoma, head and neck, liver or kidney cancer. CDR3 sequence (DNA): TGTGCCAGCAGTTCAAATCCCACTAGCGGGGAAACAGATACGCAGTATTTT. Translating it yields CASSSNPTSGETDTQYF. The full variable domain, in which reference TRBV9 and TRBJ2-3 provide the parts outside the CDR3, is DSGVTQTPKHLITATGQRVTLRCSPRSGDLSVYWYQQSLDQGLQFLIQYYNGEERAKGNILERFSAQQFPDLHSELNLSSLELGDSALYFCASSSNPTSGETDTQYFGPGTRLTVL.